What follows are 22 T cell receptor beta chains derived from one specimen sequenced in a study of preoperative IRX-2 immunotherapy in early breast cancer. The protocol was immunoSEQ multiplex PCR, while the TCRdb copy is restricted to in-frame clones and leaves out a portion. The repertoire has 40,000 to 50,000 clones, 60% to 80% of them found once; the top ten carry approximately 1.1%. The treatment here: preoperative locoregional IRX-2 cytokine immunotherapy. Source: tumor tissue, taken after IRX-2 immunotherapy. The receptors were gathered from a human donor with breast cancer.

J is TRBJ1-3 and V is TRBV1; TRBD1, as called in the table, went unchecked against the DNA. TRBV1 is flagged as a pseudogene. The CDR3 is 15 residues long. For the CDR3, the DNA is TGCGCCAGCAGCCAAGGGGACATTCGTGGAAACACCATATATTTT. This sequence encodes CASSQGDIRGNTIYF.

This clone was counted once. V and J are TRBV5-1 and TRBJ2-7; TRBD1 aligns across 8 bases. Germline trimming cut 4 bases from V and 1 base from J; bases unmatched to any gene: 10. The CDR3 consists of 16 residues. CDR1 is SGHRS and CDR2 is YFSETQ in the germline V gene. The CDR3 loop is CASSQTERTGSYEQYF. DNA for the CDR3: TGCGCCAGCAGCCAAACCGAACGGACAGGGTCCTACGAGCAGTACTTC.

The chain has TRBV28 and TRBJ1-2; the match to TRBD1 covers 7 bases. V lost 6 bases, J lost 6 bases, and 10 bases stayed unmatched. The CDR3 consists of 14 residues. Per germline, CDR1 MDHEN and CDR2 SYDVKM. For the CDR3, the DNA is TGTGCCAGCAGCTTGGGAAGGGGGCGAGATGGCTACACCTTC. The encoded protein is CASSLGRGRDGYTF.

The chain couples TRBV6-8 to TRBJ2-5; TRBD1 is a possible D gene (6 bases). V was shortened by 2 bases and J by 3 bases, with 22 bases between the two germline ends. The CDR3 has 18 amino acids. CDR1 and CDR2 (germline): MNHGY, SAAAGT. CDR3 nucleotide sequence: TGTGCCAGCAGTTACCCGAGGGAAAGGGGTAGGGGGAAAGAGACCCAGTACTTC. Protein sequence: CASSYPRERGRGKETQYF.

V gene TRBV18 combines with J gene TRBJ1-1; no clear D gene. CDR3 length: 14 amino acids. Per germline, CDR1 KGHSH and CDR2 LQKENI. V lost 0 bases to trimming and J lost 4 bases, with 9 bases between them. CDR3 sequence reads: CASSPPSISTEAFF. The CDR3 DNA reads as TGTGCCAGCTCACCACCGAGCATCTCCACTGAAGCTTTCTTT.

CDR3 amino acids: CASSSGTRETQYF. The CDR3 coding sequence is TGTGCCAGCAGCTCGGGGACCCGGGAGACCCAGTACTTC. The rearrangement uses TRBV4-2 and TRBJ2-5; D could derive from TRBD1 or TRBD2 (5 bases each). Trimming removed 5 bases from V and 5 bases from J, with 12 bases in between. Germline V gene sequence: CDR1 LGHNA, CDR2 YNFKEQ. The CDR3 is 13 residues long.

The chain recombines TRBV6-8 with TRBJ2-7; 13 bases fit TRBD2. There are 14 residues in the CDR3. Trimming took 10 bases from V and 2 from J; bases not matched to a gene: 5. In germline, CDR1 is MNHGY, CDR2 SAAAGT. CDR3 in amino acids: CAISGTSGTYEQYF. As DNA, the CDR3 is TGTGCCATCAGCGGGACTAGCGGGACCTACGAGCAGTACTTC.

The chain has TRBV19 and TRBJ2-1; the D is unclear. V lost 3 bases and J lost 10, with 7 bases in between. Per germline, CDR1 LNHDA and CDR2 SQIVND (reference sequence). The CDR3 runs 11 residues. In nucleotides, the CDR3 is TGTGCCAGTAGTATCCACGAAGAGCAGTTCTTC. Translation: CASSIHEEQFF.

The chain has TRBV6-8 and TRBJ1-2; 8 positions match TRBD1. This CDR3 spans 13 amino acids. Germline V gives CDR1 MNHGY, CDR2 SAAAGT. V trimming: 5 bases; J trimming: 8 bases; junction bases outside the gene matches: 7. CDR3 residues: CASSDTGQGGYTF. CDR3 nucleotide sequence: TGTGCCAGCAGTGATACCGGACAGGGCGGCTACACCTTC.

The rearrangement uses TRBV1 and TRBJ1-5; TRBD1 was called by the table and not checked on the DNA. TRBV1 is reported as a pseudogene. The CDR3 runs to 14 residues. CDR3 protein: CASSQAGGNQPQHF. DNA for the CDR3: TGCGCCAGCAGCCAAGCAGGGGGAAATCAGCCCCAGCATTTT.

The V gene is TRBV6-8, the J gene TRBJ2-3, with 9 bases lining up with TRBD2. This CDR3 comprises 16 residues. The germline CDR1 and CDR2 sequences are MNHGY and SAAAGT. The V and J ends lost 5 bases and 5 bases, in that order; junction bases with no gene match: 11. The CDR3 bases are TGTGCCAGCAGTGAGGCCCGGCTAGCGGGGATAGATACGCAGTATTTT. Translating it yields CASSEARLAGIDTQYF.

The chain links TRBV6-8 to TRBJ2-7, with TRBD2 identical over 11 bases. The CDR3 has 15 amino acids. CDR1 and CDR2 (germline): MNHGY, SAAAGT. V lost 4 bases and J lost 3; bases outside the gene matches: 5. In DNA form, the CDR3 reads TGTGCCAGCAGTTCACAAGGGACTAGCGGCTACGAGCAGTACTTC. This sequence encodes CASSSQGTSGYEQYF.

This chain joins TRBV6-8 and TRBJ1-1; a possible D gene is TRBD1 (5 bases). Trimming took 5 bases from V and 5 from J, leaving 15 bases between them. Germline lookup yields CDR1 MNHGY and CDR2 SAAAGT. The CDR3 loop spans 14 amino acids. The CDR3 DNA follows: TGTGCCAGCAGTGAGACAGCGAGGAGGACTGAAGCTTTCTTT. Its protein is CASSETARRTEAFF.

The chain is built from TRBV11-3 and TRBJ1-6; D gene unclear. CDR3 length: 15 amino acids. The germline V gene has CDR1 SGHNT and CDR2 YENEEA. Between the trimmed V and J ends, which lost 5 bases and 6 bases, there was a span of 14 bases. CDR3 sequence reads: CASSQSDRGNSPLHF. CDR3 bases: TGTGCCAGCAGCCAATCTGATCGGGGTAATTCACCCCTCCACTTT.

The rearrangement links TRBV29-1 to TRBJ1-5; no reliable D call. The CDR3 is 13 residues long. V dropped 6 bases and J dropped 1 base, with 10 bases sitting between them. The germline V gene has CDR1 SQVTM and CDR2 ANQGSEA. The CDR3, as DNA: TGCAGCGTCCGCACACAAAGCAATCAGCCCCAGCATTTT. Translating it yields CSVRTQSNQPQHF. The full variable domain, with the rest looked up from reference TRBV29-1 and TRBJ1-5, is SAVISQKPSRDICQRGTSLTIQCQVDSQVTMMFWYRQQPGQSLTLIATANQGSEATYESGFVIDKFPISRPNLTFSTLTVSNMSPEDSSIYLCSVRTQSNQPQHFGDGTRLSIL.

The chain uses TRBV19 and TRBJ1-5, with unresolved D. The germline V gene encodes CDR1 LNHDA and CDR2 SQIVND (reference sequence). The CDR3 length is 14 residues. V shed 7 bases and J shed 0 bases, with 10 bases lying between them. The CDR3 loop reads CASTMAYSNQPQHF. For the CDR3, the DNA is TGTGCCAGTACTATGGCTTATAGCAATCAGCCCCAGCATTTT.

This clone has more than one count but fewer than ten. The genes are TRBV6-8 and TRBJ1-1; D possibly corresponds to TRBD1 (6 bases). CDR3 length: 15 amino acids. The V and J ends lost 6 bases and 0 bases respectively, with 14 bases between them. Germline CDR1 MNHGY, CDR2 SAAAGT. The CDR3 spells CASSRDRTLNTEAFF. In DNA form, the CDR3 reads TGTGCCAGCAGCCGAGACAGGACCCTGAACACTGAAGCTTTCTTT.

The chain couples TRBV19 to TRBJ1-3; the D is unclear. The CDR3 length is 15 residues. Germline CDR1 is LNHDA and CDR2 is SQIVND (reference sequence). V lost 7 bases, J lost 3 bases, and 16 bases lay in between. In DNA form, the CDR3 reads TGTGCCAGTATGGAGGCAGGAGCGGGTGGAAACACCATATATTTT. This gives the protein CASMEAGAGGNTIYF.

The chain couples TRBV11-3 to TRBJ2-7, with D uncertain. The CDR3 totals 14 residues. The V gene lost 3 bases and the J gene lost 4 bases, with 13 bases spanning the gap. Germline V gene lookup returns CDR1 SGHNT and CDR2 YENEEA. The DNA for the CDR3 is TGTGCCAGCAGCTTCTGGCCTCGGCGATACGAGCAGTACTTC. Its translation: CASSFWPRRYEQYF.

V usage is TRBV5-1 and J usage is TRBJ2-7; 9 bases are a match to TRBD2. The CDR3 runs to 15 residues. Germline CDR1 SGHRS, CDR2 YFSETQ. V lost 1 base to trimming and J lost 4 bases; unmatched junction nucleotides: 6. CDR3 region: CASSLLGTSSYEQYF. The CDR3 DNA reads TGCGCCAGCAGCTTGTTGGGGACTAGCTCTTACGAGCAGTACTTC.

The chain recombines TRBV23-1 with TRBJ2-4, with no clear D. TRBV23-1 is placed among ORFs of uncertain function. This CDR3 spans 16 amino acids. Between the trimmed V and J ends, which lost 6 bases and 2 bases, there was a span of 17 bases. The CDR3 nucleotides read TGCGCCAGCAGCCAGGACGAAGGGCCCCCCAAAAACATTCAGTACTTC. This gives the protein CASSQDEGPPKNIQYF.

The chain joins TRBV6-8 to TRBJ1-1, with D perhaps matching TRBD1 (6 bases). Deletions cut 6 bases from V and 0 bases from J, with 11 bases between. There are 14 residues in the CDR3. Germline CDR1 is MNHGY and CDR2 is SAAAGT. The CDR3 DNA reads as TGTGCCAGCAGAGGGGACATCATGAACACTGAAGCTTTCTTT. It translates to CASRGDIMNTEAFF.